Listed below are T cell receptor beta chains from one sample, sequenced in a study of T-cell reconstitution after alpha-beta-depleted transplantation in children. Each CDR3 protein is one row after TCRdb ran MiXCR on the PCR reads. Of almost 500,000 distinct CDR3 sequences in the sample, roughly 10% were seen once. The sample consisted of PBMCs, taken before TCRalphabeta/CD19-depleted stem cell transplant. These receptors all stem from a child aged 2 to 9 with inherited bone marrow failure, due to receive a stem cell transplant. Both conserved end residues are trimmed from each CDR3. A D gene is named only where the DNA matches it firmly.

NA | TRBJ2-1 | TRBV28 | ASSLPLGDGSNNEQF
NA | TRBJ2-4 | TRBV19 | ASRLGQRKY
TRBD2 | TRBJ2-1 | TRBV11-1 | ASSTGTSGSGEQF
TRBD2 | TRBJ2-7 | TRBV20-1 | SARDAGGYEQY
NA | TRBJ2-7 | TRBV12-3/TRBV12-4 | ASSSPDRFYEQY
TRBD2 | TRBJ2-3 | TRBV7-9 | ASSSPVGGGTDTQY
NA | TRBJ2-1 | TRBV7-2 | ASSRTGTQKGAGNEQF
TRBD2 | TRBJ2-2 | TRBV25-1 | ASGLDTGELF
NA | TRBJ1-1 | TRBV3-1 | ASSLRRGGGTEAF
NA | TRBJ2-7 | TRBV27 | ASSRGGLVYEQY
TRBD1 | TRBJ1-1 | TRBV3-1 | ASARTGGWTEAF
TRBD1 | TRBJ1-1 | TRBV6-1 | ASSSRGQGAEAF
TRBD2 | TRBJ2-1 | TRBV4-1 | ASSQALREKYNEQF
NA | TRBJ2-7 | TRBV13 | AMGPGLVYEQY
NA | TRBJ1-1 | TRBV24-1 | ATSDTTGTTEAF
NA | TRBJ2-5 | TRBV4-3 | ASSQGVPIPSETQY
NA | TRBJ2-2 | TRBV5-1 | ASSLPIANTGELF
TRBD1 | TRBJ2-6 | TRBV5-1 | ASSKLTGGSTGANVLT
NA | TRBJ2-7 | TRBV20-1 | SARMGGLASYEQY
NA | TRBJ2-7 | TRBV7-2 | ASSLTFGGRAYEQY
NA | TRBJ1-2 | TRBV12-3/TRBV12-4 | ASSFSGYT
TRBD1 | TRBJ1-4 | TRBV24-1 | ATSDPRTGAEKLF
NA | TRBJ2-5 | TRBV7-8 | ASSLNRGGGKETQY
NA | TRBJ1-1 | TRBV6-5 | ATKKRTGMNTEAF